The 29 T cell receptor beta chains below all came from one sample that was sequenced in a study of early T cells in non-severe SARS-CoV-2 infection. TCRdb itself ran the 5' RACE reads through MiXCR, one entry per CDR3 protein. Of under 70,000 distinct CDR3 sequences listed, about 15% are singletons. The sample was whole blood, taken at baseline. The receptor set was obtained from an adult who was a healthcare worker with PCR-confirmed SARS-CoV-2 infection or an uninfected control (not recorded which).

CDR3 amino acids: CASFRVNTEAFF. CDR3 DNA sequence: TGTGCCAGCTTCAGGGTGAACACTGAAGCTTTCTTT. The chain is built from TRBV28 and TRBJ1-1; tentatively, D is TRBD1 (5 bases). Germline assignment: CDR1 MDHEN and CDR2 SYDVKM. The CDR3 has 12 amino acids. V was trimmed by 8 bases and J by 0 bases, leaving 7 bases between them.

CDR3 protein: CASSLGQGTEAFF. CDR3 nucleotide sequence: TGTGCCAGCAGCTTGGGACAGGGGACTGAAGCTTTCTTT. The gene calls are TRBV7-9 and TRBJ1-1, with 10 bases matching TRBD1. The germline V gene has CDR1 SEHNR and CDR2 FQNEAQ (reference sequence). The V and J ends lost 3 bases and 5 bases, in that order; junction bases with no gene match: 0. This CDR3 contains 13 residues.

The V call is TRBV3-1, the J call TRBJ1-3; a possible D gene is TRBD1 (6 bases). Trimming took 7 bases from V and 0 from J, leaving 10 bases between them. CDR1 and CDR2 (germline): LGHDT, YNNKEL (reference sequence). The CDR3 loop spans 14 amino acids. The CDR3 here is CASTQGHSGNTIYF. Written as DNA, the CDR3 is TGTGCCAGCACACAGGGCCACTCTGGAAACACCATATATTTT.

This rearrangement joins TRBV12-3 or TRBV12-4 to TRBJ2-2; D perhaps matches TRBD1 (6 bases). The CDR3 consists of 12 residues. Deletions cut 5 bases from V and 5 bases from J, with 6 bases between. CDR3 protein: CASSQGTGELFF. In nucleotides, the CDR3 is TGTGCCAGCAGTCAGGGGACCGGGGAGCTGTTTTTT.

The sample holds a few counts of this clonotype. The rearrangement links TRBV19 to TRBJ2-7, with TRBD1 matching over 8 bases. The CDR3 has 17 residues. CDR1 is LNHDA and CDR2 is SQIVND in the germline V gene (reference sequence). Trimming removed 5 bases from V and 3 bases from J; junction bases left unmatched: 15. The CDR3 sequence is CASSSTDRAFGYYEQYF. The CDR3 nucleotides are TGTGCCAGTAGTTCCACGGACAGGGCTTTCGGGTACTACGAGCAGTACTTC.

The chain joins TRBV28 to TRBJ2-7; 9 positions agree with TRBD1. Germline CDR1 and CDR2: MDHEN and SYDVKM. With V trimmed by 4 bases and J by 5 bases, 9 bases remained unmatched. This CDR3 has 15 residues. CDR3: CASSSSGTGINEQYF. DNA for the CDR3: TGTGCCAGCAGTTCATCAGGGACAGGGATCAACGAGCAGTACTTC.

The chain employs TRBV20-1 and TRBJ2-7; maybe TRBD2 (5 bases). Germline CDR1 is DFQATT and CDR2 is SNEGSKA (reference sequence). V dropped 3 bases and J dropped 6 bases, with 12 bases sitting between them. The CDR3 is made up of 12 amino acids. CDR3 sequence reads: CSASGIPGEQYF. The CDR3 DNA sequence: TGCAGTGCTAGCGGGATCCCTGGCGAGCAGTACTTC.

V is TRBV19 and J is TRBJ1-2, with 9 bases identical to TRBD1. The length of the CDR3 is 18 residues. V lost 3 bases to trimming and J lost 0 bases; unmatched junction nucleotides: 11. Germline CDR1 is LNHDA and CDR2 is SQIVND (reference sequence). The CDR3 protein is CASSIWGTGRTSNYGYTF. For the CDR3, the DNA is TGTGCCAGTAGTATCTGGGGGACAGGGAGGACGTCTAACTATGGCTACACCTTC.

This clonotype is deemed medium-sized (0.01 to 0.1%). V is TRBV18 and J is TRBJ2-7; 7 bases are shared with TRBD1. CDR3 length: 16 residues. J was trimmed by 2 bases and V by 0 bases; bases with no gene match: 7. CDR1 and CDR2 from the germline V gene are KGHSH and LQKENI. The CDR3 spells CASSPPGTAQTYEQYF. CDR3 nucleotide sequence: TGTGCCAGCTCACCACCGGGGACAGCACAAACCTACGAGCAGTACTTC.

CDR3 coding DNA: TGTGCCAGCAGTGACGGGAGCTCCTATAATTCACCCCTCCACTTT. This codes for CASSDGSSYNSPLHF. The genes are TRBV6-5 and TRBJ1-6; D gene ambiguous. The CDR3 covers 15 residues. Trimming left V 5 bases short and J 0 bases short, with 8 bases between. Germline V gene lookup returns CDR1 MNHEY and CDR2 SVGAGI.

The table lists this clonotype with a few counts. The CDR3 sequence is CASSLDRSATYEQYF. As DNA, the CDR3 is TGTGCCAGCAGCTTAGATAGGAGCGCTACCTACGAGCAGTACTTC. This chain joins TRBV7-9 and TRBJ2-7; no clear D. CDR3 length: 15 residues. V lost 1 base and J 2 bases, leaving 12 bases between the germline ends. In germline, CDR1 is SEHNR, CDR2 FQNEAQ (reference sequence).

The rearrangement joins TRBV18 to TRBJ2-7; TRBD1 aligns across 9 bases. The J segment lost 5 bases and the V segment lost 3 bases, leaving 8 bases of the junction unmatched. The CDR3 spans 15 residues. Germline lookup yields CDR1 KGHSH and CDR2 LQKENI. The CDR3, as DNA: TGTGCCAGCTCACCCCCAATGACAGGGGGACACGAGCAGTACTTC. Translating it yields CASSPPMTGGHEQYF. Full variable domain (rest looked up from reference TRBV18 and TRBJ2-7): NAGVMQNPRHLVRRRGQEARLRCSPMKGHSHVYWYRQLPEEGLKFMVYLQKENIIDESGMPKERFSAEFPKEGPSILRIQQVVRGDSAAYFCASSPPMTGGHEQYFGPGTRLTVT.

This clonotype was seen a few times. This rearrangement joins TRBV28 to TRBJ1-1, with 7 bases fitting TRBD1. This CDR3 is built from 15 residues. With V trimmed by 5 bases and J by 0 bases, 6 bases remained unmatched. Germline V CDR1 and CDR2: MDHEN, SYDVKM. The CDR3 nucleotides read TGTGCCAGCAGTCTCCGACAGGGCCTGAACACTGAAGCTTTCTTT. Translation: CASSLRQGLNTEAFF.

This clonotype was seen a handful of times. V gene TRBV10-3 combines with J gene TRBJ1-3; 7 bases align to TRBD1. The germline CDR1 and CDR2 sequences are ENHRY and SYGVKD. The CDR3 runs 13 residues. V lost 8 bases to trimming and J lost 0 bases; unmatched junction nucleotides: 1. Here the CDR3 DNA reads TGTGCCATCGGGACAGCCTCTGGAAACACCATATATTTT. Translating gives CAIGTASGNTIYF.

This clonotype was observed many times. V is TRBV27 and J is TRBJ1-6; D is unresolved. Trimming took off 3 bases at V and 0 bases at J, with 12 bases between the two ends. Germline lookup yields CDR1 MNHEY and CDR2 SMNVEV (reference sequence). There are 17 residues in the CDR3. The CDR3 region has the DNA TGTGCCAGCAGTTTTGACACGCCTAGCTCCTATAATTCACCCCTCCACTTT. This gives the protein CASSFDTPSSYNSPLHF.

CDR3 in amino acids: CASSYSGINQPQHF. The CDR3 coding sequence is TGTGCCAGCAGTTACTCGGGCATCAATCAGCCCCAGCATTTT. The chain links TRBV6-5 to TRBJ1-5; D gene unclear. Germline V lookup: CDR1 MNHEY, CDR2 SVGAGI. V gave up 0 bases and J gave up 3 bases, with 6 bases separating them. This CDR3 spans 14 amino acids.

This sequence joins TRBV5-1 and TRBJ2-7, with D perhaps TRBD2 (5 bases). The CDR3 is 14 residues long. Germline-derived CDR1 and CDR2 are SGHRS and YFSETQ. With 4 bases removed from V and 5 bases from J, the gap between germline ends came to 16 bases. In DNA, the CDR3 is TGCGCCAGCAGCCAAAGGACTTCTCCCAACGAGCAGTACTTC. Residues: CASSQRTSPNEQYF.

This clonotype was found a few times. This rearrangement joins TRBV5-1 to TRBJ2-5; no clear D gene. Trimming took 6 bases from V and 4 from J, leaving 7 bases between them. This CDR3 has 11 residues. CDR1 and CDR2 (germline): SGHRS, YFSETQ. The CDR3 sequence is CASKSIETQYF. CDR3 nucleotides: TGCGCCAGCAAAAGCATAGAGACCCAGTACTTC.

In the case of this clonotype: The junction departs from germline at one end; a sequencing error may be responsible. V and J are TRBV5-6 and TRBJ1-6; D uncertain. The CDR3 contains 14 residues. CDR1 is SGHDT and CDR2 is YYEEEE in the germline V gene. CDR3 protein: CASSLRNSDSPLHF. The CDR3 nucleotides are TGTGCCAGCAGCCTCCGGAACAGCGATTCGCCCCTCCACTTT. The variable domain in full, completed from reference TRBV5-6 and TRBJ1-6, reads DAGVTQSPTHLIKTRGQQVTLRCSPKSGHDTVSWYQQALGQGPQFIFQYYEEEERQRGNFPDRFSGHQFPNYSSELNVNALLLGDSALYLCASSLRNSDSPLHFGNGTRLTVT.

V gene TRBV18 combines with J gene TRBJ2-5; 7 bases map to TRBD1. CDR3 length equals 14 residues. V shed 3 bases, J shed 5 bases, and the junction held 6 bases outside the gene matches. The germline CDR1 and CDR2 sequences are KGHSH and LQKENI. CDR3 bases: TGTGCCAGCTCACCGAAGGACAGGCGGGAGACCCAGTACTTC. This codes for CASSPKDRRETQYF. The full variable domain, rest sourced from reference TRBV18 and TRBJ2-5, is NAGVMQNPRHLVRRRGQEARLRCSPMKGHSHVYWYRQLPEEGLKFMVYLQKENIIDESGMPKERFSAEFPKEGPSILRIQQVVRGDSAAYFCASSPKDRRETQYFGPGTRLLVL.

This rearrangement joins TRBV12-3 or TRBV12-4 to TRBJ2-7, with 10 bases identical to TRBD2. The CDR3 covers 17 residues. J was trimmed by 1 base and V by 5 bases; bases with no gene match: 11. The CDR3 nucleotides read TGTGCCAGCAGTCCTTACCTTAGCGGGGGGCCATCCTACGAGCAGTACTTC. Translated: CASSPYLSGGPSYEQYF.

This clonotype showed up just a few times. The V and J genes are TRBV5-5 and TRBJ2-2; tentatively, D is TRBD1 (6 bases). CDR3 length: 16 residues. Trimming cost V 4 bases and J 0 bases, with 13 bases left between them. Germline V CDR1 and CDR2: SGHKS, YYEKEE (reference sequence). CDR3 in amino acids: CASSLGQTPNTGELFF. The CDR3 DNA follows: TGTGCCAGCAGCCTAGGACAGACTCCGAACACCGGGGAGCTGTTTTTT.

The gene calls are TRBV6-5 and TRBJ2-5, with 12 bases that match TRBD2. After removal of 2 bases from V and 2 bases from J, the junction contained 15 bases not matched to a gene. Germline CDR1 MNHEY, CDR2 SVGAGI. The CDR3 sequence is 20 residues long. DNA of the CDR3: TGTGCCAGCAGTTACAGGAAGCCTAGCGGGGGGGCCGGGGCTCAAGAGACCCAGTACTTC. This translates into CASSYRKPSGGAGAQETQYF.

This clonotype was seen ten or more times. The chain employs TRBV20-1 and TRBJ1-2; D remains ambiguous. V was trimmed by 7 bases and J by 5 bases, leaving 11 bases between them. Germline assignment: CDR1 DFQATT and CDR2 SNEGSKA (reference sequence). The CDR3 runs 11 residues. CDR3 DNA sequence: TGCAGTGGGAAGGACGGATATGGCTACACCTTC. Protein product: CSGKDGYGYTF.

The chain carries TRBV30 and TRBJ2-7, with 7 nucleotides matching TRBD1. Per the germline V gene, CDR1 is GTSNPN and CDR2 is SVGIG (reference sequence). The CDR3 has 14 residues. V lost 2 bases and J lost 6; bases outside the gene matches: 10. CDR3 sequence: CAWSNLGGRGEQYF. The CDR3 nucleotides read TGTGCCTGGAGTAACTTAGGGGGCAGGGGCGAGCAGTACTTC.

This clonotype has just a few counts. CDR3 residues: CASSFNTLAAEQYF. The CDR3 DNA reads TGTGCCAGCAGCTTCAACACCCTCGCTGCCGAGCAGTACTTC. The J gene is TRBJ2-7, the V gene TRBV5-4; D is unclear. Germline CDR1 SGHNT, CDR2 YYREEE (reference sequence). CDR3 length: 14 amino acids. V was pared by 2 bases and J by 6 bases, with 15 bases between.

This clonotype turned up a few times. V usage is TRBV24-1 and J usage is TRBJ2-5; the match to TRBD2 covers 7 bases. The CDR3 runs to 15 residues. The junction had 10 bases not matched to a gene; V was cut back by 6 bases and J by 4 bases. Germline V lookup: CDR1 KGHDR, CDR2 SFDVKD. The CDR3 bases are TGTGCCACCAGTCCGGGGGGACGCTCTCTAGAGACCCAGTACTTC. Amino acid sequence: CATSPGGRSLETQYF.

This sequence joins TRBV3-1 and TRBJ1-3; no clear D gene. V was pared by 0 bases and J by 4 bases, with 4 bases between. The length of the CDR3 is 13 residues. Germline CDR1 is LGHDT and CDR2 is YNNKEL (reference sequence). In DNA, the CDR3 is TGTGCCAGCAGCCAAGATTGGGGAAACACCATATATTTT. Amino acids: CASSQDWGNTIYF.

In its sample, this clonotype was seen a few times. The chain has TRBV3-1 and TRBJ1-1; D remains ambiguous. Trimming took off 0 bases at V and 9 bases at J, with 17 bases between the two ends. This CDR3 comprises 15 residues. Germline loops: CDR1 LGHDT, CDR2 YNNKEL (reference sequence). The DNA of the CDR3 is TGTGCCAGCAGCCAAGACCCGTTTCCCCACCGAAAAGCTTTCTTT. This encodes CASSQDPFPHRKAFF. Full variable domain (outside the CDR3, taken from reference TRBV3-1 and TRBJ1-1): DTAVSQTPKYLVTQMGNDKSIKCEQNLGHDTMYWYKQDSKKFLKIMFSYNNKELIINETVPNRFSPKSPDKAHLNLHINSLELGDSAVYFCASSQDPFPHRKAFFGQGTRLTVV.